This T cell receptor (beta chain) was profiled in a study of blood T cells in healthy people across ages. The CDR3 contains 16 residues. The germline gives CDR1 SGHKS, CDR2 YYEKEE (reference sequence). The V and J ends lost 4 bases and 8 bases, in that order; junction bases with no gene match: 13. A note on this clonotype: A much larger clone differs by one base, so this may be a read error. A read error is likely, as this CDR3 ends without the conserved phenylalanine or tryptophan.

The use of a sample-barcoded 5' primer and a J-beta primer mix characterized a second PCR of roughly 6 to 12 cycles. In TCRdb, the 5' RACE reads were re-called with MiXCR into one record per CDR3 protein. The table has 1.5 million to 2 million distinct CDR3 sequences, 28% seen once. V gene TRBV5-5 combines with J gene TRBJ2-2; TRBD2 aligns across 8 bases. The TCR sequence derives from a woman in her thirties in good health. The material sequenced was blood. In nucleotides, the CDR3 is TGTGCCAGCAGCCCCCTGCCAGCGGGAGAAGCTGGGGAGCTGTTTTGT. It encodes CASSPLPAGEAGELFC.